The rows below give T cell receptor beta chains drawn from one sample of a study of shared clonotypes between healthy human individuals. Data came from immunoSEQ multiplex PCR; TCRdb stores just in-frame clones and leaves some out. Of around 500,000 clones listed, over 70% are singletons. Sequenced material: PBMCs. Source of these receptors: a woman between 40 and 55 years old in good health. Some clones in this sample may be carry-over from other donors' samples. CDR3s include the opening cysteine and the closing phenylalanine or tryptophan. A D gene is named only where the DNA matches it firmly. Size values are once, few and many counts, or a class for expanded clones, and some rows have none.

D gene,J gene,clone size,V gene,CDR3 DNA,CDR3 protein
TRBD1,TRBJ1-2,NA,TRBV23-1,TGCGCCAGCGGCCCAACAGGGGACCTGGCAGGCTACACCTTC,CASGPTGDLAGYTF
NA,TRBJ1-2,NA,TRBV19,TGTGCCAGTAGTCGGAGACAGATTGCTAACTATGGCTACACCTTC,CASSRRQIANYGYTF
NA,TRBJ2-5,NA,TRBV25-1,TGTGCCAGCAGTGACCTGATCGGGGGGCGGGAGACCCAGTACTTC,CASSDLIGGRETQYF
TRBD1,TRBJ1-5,NA,TRBV10-3,TGTGCCATCAGTACCGGGACAGGGACCAGCAATCAGCCCCAGCATTTT,CAISTGTGTSNQPQHF
TRBD1,TRBJ1-1,NA,TRBV2,TGTGCCAGCAGGTCGGACAGGGCAAACACTGAAGCTTTCTTT,CASRSDRANTEAFF
NA,TRBJ2-1,NA,TRBV7-3,TGTGCCAGCAGCTTGGGCCGTGGCAAACACAATGAGCAGTTCTTC,CASSLGRGKHNEQFF
TRBD2,TRBJ2-1,NA,TRBV7-3,TGTGCCAGCAGCGCGGGGGGTTTGGAAGAGCAGTTCTTC,CASSAGGLEEQFF
TRBD1,TRBJ1-5,NA,TRBV19,TGTGCCAGTAGCAGAGGGACAGGGGAAAATCAGCCCCAGCATTTT,CASSRGTGENQPQHF
NA,TRBJ2-1,NA,TRBV18,TGTGCCAGCTCACCACCTCGGCCTTACAATGAGCAGTTCTTC,CASSPPRPYNEQFF
NA,TRBJ2-7,once,TRBV5-4,TGTGCCAGCAGCTTAGGTGATGGCTACGAGCAGTACTTC,CASSLGDGYEQYF
NA,TRBJ2-3,NA,TRBV5-6,TGTGCCAGCAGCTTGGTATCACTCACAGATACGCAGTATTTT,CASSLVSLTDTQYF
NA,TRBJ1-4,NA,TRBV28,TGTGCCAGCAGCCTACAGACAACTAATGAAAAACTGTTTTTT,CASSLQTTNEKLFF
NA,TRBJ1-3,NA,TRBV6-1,TGTGCCAGCAGGACGGAGACGTCTGGAAACACCATATATTTT,CASRTETSGNTIYF
TRBD2,TRBJ2-1,NA,TRBV30,TGTGCCTGGAGTCGTAGACTAGCGGGAGGGCCGGGAAATGAGCAGTTCTTC,CAWSRRLAGGPGNEQFF
TRBD1,TRBJ2-7,NA,TRBV28,TGTGCCAGCAGTTTAACCCCAGGGGGCCCCTACGAGCAGTACTTC,CASSLTPGGPYEQYF
NA,TRBJ1-5,NA,TRBV4-3,TGCGCCAGCAGCCAGGGTGTGGGGAATCAGCCCCAGCATTTT,CASSQGVGNQPQHF
TRBD1,TRBJ1-5,NA,TRBV7-9,TGTGCCAGCAGCGAGGGACAGAATCAGCCCCAGCATTTT,CASSEGQNQPQHF
TRBD1,TRBJ2-7,NA,TRBV6-1,TGTGCCAGCAGTGTCCGACAGGGGGCTAGGGAGCAGTACTTC,CASSVRQGAREQYF
NA,TRBJ1-5,NA,TRBV18,TGTGCCAGCTCACCAACAGGGAATTTTCCCCAGCATTTT,CASSPTGNFPQHF
TRBD1,TRBJ1-1,NA,TRBV9,TGTGCCAGCAGCGCCGGGACAGCCTCGGGCCGTAAAGCTTTCTTT,CASSAGTASGRKAFF
NA,TRBJ2-3,NA,TRBV5-8,TGTGCCAGCAGCCTGGGGCTCCCCACAGATACGCAGTATTTT,CASSLGLPTDTQYF
NA,TRBJ2-3,NA,TRBV6-4,TGTGCCAGCAGTGACAGGGGCGGGGATACGCAGTATTTT,CASSDRGGDTQYF
TRBD2,TRBJ2-2,NA,TRBV4-1,TGCGCCAGCAGCCTGACTAGCGGGAGGGTATCCGGGGAGCTGTTTTTT,CASSLTSGRVSGELFF
NA,TRBJ1-1,NA,TRBV28,TGTGCCAGCAGTTTAGAAACCGACACTGAAGCTTTCTTT,CASSLETDTEAFF
NA,TRBJ1-2,once,TRBV6-1,TGTGCCAGCGATTATTATCGGACTTCTAACTATGGCTACACCTTC,CASDYYRTSNYGYTF
NA,TRBJ2-1,NA,TRBV11-3,TGTGCCAGCAGCATACAGTACAATGAGCAGTTCTTC,CASSIQYNEQFF
NA,TRBJ1-5,many,TRBV6-1,TGTGCCAGCAGTTCAGTGGGGCCCAATCAGCCCCAGCATTTT,CASSSVGPNQPQHF
TRBD1,TRBJ2-7,NA,TRBV28,TGTGCCAGCAGCCAAGAGTACTGGGCAGGGGGATCCTACGAGCAGTACTTC,CASSQEYWAGGSYEQYF
NA,TRBJ2-3,NA,TRBV9,TGTGCCAGCAGCGTAGGGAGAGGAGGTAGCACAGATACGCAGTATTTT,CASSVGRGGSTDTQYF
NA,TRBJ2-7,NA,TRBV5-8,TGTGCCAGCTACATACGGGGCGGGTACGAGCAGTACTTC,CASYIRGGYEQYF
TRBD1,TRBJ1-2,NA,TRBV5-4,TGTGCCAGCAGCCCCAGGGGGCCTAACTATGGCTACACCTTC,CASSPRGPNYGYTF
TRBD1,TRBJ1-2,NA,TRBV5-1,TGCGCCAGCAGCTTGGATCCAGGACAGGCGACTTACTATGGCTACACCTTC,CASSLDPGQATYYGYTF
TRBD2,TRBJ2-5,NA,TRBV7-2,TGTGCCAGCAGCTTAGCCTTTTTAGCGGGAGGGCTAGAGTACTTC,CASSLAFLAGGLEYF
TRBD2,TRBJ2-5,many,TRBV5-4,TGTGCCAGCAGCTTGGACGGGACTAGCCAGACCCAGTACTTC,CASSLDGTSQTQYF
TRBD2,TRBJ2-3,once,TRBV2,TGTGCCAGCACCAAACTAGCGGTTAGCACAGATACGCAGTATTTT,CASTKLAVSTDTQYF
NA,TRBJ1-1,NA,TRBV4-1,TGCGCCAGCAGCCAGGCAGGGGCTAACACTGAAGCTTTCTTT,CASSQAGANTEAFF
NA,TRBJ1-1,NA,TRBV28,TGTGCCAGCAGTCCAAACCCGACCGCGAACGCTGAAGCTTTCTTT,CASSPNPTANAEAFF
NA,TRBJ2-5,NA,TRBV11-2,TGTGCCAGCAGCCTGGACCCGCGAGAGACCCAGTACTTC,CASSLDPRETQYF
NA,TRBJ1-5,NA,TRBV28,TGTGCCAGCAGTTGGGGGCGCGTGGATGGTCAGCCCCAGCATTTT,CASSWGRVDGQPQHF
NA,TRBJ1-2,few,TRBV19,TGTGCCAGTAGTATGGGGGCTGGTGGCTACACCTTC,CASSMGAGGYTF
TRBD1,TRBJ1-5,NA,TRBV30,TGTGCCTGGAATACAGGGGCCACCAATCAGCCCCAGCATTTT,CAWNTGATNQPQHF
NA,TRBJ1-1,few,TRBV5-1,TGCGCCAGCAGCCCGGGACCCAACACTGAAGCTTTCTTT,CASSPGPNTEAFF
NA,TRBJ2-3,NA,TRBV7-6,TGTGCCAGCAGGGACACCACTAGCCGCACAGATACGCAGTATTTT,CASRDTTSRTDTQYF
NA,TRBJ2-1,NA,TRBV7-2,TGTGCCAGCAGCCCCACCCGATACAATGAGCAGTTCTTC,CASSPTRYNEQFF
NA,TRBJ2-4,NA,TRBV7-9,TGTGCCAGCAGCCCTAGGGGGAGCGGAATGAACATTCAGTACTTC,CASSPRGSGMNIQYF
TRBD2,TRBJ2-1,NA,TRBV4-1,TGCGCCAGCAGCCAAGATTCTAGCGGGACGTACAATGAGCAGTTCTTC,CASSQDSSGTYNEQFF
TRBD2,TRBJ2-3,NA,TRBV2,TGTGCCAGCAGTAGACTAGCGGGAGTCACAGATACGCAGTATTTT,CASSRLAGVTDTQYF
NA,TRBJ1-2,few,TRBV20-1,TGCAGTGCTAGTTCCGTCTATGGCTACACCTTC,CSASSVYGYTF
NA,TRBJ1-1,NA,TRBV19,TGTGCCAGTAGTATGGCAGGGTCGAACATAAACACTGAAGCTTTCTTT,CASSMAGSNINTEAFF
NA,TRBJ1-2,NA,TRBV5-1,TGCGCCAGCAGCTTGGGTTGGGGCTCAGGTATTAACTATGGCTACACCTTC,CASSLGWGSGINYGYTF